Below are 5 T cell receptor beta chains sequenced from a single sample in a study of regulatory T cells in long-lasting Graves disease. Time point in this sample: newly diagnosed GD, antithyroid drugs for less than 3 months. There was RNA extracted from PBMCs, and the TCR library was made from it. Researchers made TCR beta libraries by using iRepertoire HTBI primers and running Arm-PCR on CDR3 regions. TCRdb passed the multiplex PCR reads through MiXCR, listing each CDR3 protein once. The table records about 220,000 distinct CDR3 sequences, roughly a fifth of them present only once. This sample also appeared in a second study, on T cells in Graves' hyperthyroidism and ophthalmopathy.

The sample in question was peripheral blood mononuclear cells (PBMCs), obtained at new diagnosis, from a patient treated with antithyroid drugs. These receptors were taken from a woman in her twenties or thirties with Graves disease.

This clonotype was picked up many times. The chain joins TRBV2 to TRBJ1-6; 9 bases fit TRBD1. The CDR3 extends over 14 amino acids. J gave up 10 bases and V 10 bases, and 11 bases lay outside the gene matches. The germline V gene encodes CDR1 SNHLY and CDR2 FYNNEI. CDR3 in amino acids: CATGLGQGRSPLHF. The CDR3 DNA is TGTGCCACCGGACTGGGACAGGGAAGGTCACCCCTCCACTTT.

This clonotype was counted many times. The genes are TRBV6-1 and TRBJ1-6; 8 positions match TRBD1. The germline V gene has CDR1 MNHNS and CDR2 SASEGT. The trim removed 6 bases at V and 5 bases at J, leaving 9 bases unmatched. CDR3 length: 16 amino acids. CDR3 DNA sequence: TGTGCCAGCAGGACACCCTACAGGGGGGATAATTCACCCCTCCACTTT. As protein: CASRTPYRGDNSPLHF.

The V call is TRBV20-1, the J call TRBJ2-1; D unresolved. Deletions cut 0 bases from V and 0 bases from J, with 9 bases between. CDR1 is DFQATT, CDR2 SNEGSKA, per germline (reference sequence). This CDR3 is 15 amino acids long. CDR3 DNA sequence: TGCAGTGCTAGAGATATAAGAAGCTCCTACAATGAGCAGTTCTTC. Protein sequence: CSARDIRSSYNEQFF.

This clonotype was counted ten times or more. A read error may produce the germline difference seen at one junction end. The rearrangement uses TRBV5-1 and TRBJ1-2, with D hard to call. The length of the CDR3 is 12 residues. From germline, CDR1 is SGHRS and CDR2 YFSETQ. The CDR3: CASSSGSYGYTF. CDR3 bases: TGTGCCAGCAGCTCGGGAAGCTATGGCTACACCTTC.

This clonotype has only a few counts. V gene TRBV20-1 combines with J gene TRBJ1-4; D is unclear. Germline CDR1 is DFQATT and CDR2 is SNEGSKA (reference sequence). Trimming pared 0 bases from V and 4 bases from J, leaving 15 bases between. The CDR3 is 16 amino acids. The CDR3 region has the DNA TGCAGTGCTAGAGATTTAGGAGGGCTCAGTAATGAAAAACTGTTTTTT. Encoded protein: CSARDLGGLSNEKLFF.